This T cell receptor beta chain was documented in a study of T cell responses to AZD1222 COVID-19 vaccine. Study background: It was second doses at about 4 or about 12 weeks that were pooled.

Germline V lookup: CDR1 PRHDT, CDR2 FYEKMQ (reference sequence). This CDR3 is 15 amino acids long. Trimming at V came to 5 bases and at J to 3 bases, leaving 6 bases not matched to a gene. The table came from immunoSEQ multiplex PCR; TCRdb's copy has only in-frame clones and leaves some out. The table shows tens of thousands of clones, with around 86% occurring only once. The origin of this receptor is an adult in good health. This chain connects TRBV13 to TRBJ1-4, with 7 positions matching TRBD1. The sequences come from peripheral blood, collected on day 0 of AZD1222 vaccination. The CDR3 DNA follows: TGTGCCAGCAGCCCGACAGGGCAGGCTAATGAAAAACTGTTTTTT. Translating it yields CASSPTGQANEKLFF.